This T cell receptor (beta chain) was sequenced during a study of T cell responses to AZD1222 COVID-19 vaccine. Study information: Second doses that came at about 4 or about 12 weeks were put together.

The table came from immunoSEQ multiplex PCR; TCRdb's copy has only in-frame clones and leaves some out. Of roughly 160,000 clones in the sample, roughly 86% were seen once. There are 13 residues in the CDR3. Germline CDR1 MDHEN, CDR2 SYDVKM. The germline V and J ends were trimmed by 11 bases and 4 bases, with 17 bases remaining between them. This clone has only a few counts. The target antigen is unknown. Study-level results: Baseline serostatus was positive in only six AZD1222 recipients. Reportedly, nearly half of unique spike TCRs recognized epitopes outside B.1.351/B.1.1.7 mutations. White British people made up most donors, females outnumbered males, and clonal diversity was possibly underestimated.

The rearrangement links TRBV28 to TRBJ1-2; D unclear. This TCR came from an adult in good health. Here the sequenced sample was peripheral blood, taken on day 0 of AZD1222 vaccination. CDR3 DNA sequence: TGTGCCCTTCAGTCCGGAGATCGCTATGGCTACACCTTC. Protein: CALQSGDRYGYTF.